The sequence of this TCR beta chain was determined in a study of T cell clusters in autoimmune cytopenias. In the study overall: Healthy donor controls had a mean age of about 50 years and median age of about 60 years.

Multiplex touch-down PCR amplified TRB using TRB-A and TRB-B pools in one tube. TCRdb reprocessed the multiplex PCR reads, keeping one entry per CDR3 protein, no DNA. The table lists 3,500 to 5,000 distinct CDR3 sequences. General study points: Clustering suggested that physiological T cell clusters were missing in primary autoimmune cytopenia patients.

About this clonotype: Its matching antigen is unknown.

Each sample's input was about 250 ng genomic DNA, some 38,000 genome equivalents. There are 15 residues in the CDR3. Germline CDR1 and CDR2: SGHTA and FQGNSA. This same sample was also taken into another study, of T cell repertoires in aging, cancer and after chemotherapy. That work adds: Donor ages fell into six groups from 30 or younger up to 70 or older. The repertoire data cannot show anything about immunological memory following chemotherapy.

This TCR came from a human donor in good health. Sequenced sample: peripheral blood. The V and J genes are TRBV7-2 and TRBJ2-1; with no DNA, the TCRdb D assignment of TRBD1 cannot be verified. The CDR3 sequence is CASSPRDRGYNEQFF. The full variable domain, its missing parts supplied by reference TRBV7-2 and TRBJ2-1, is GAGVSQSPSNKVTEKGKDVELRCDPISGHTALYWYRQSLGQGLEFLIYFQGNSAPDKSGLPSDRFSAERTGGSVSTLTIQRTQQEDSAVYLCASSPRDRGYNEQFFGPGTRLTVL.